The present TCR beta chain was sequenced within a study of shared clonotypes between healthy human individuals. Method: immunoSEQ multiplex PCR; TCRdb's copy keeps in-frame clones and lacks some. Of about 1 million clones listed, 75% are singletons. The CDR3 extends over 13 amino acids. Germline V lookup: CDR1 SGHTS, CDR2 YDEGEE. V lost 5 bases and J lost 4, with 12 bases in between. The receptor comes from a man aged 18 to 29 in good health. The J gene is TRBJ1-2, the V gene TRBV5-8; D call uncertain. The sequencing sample was made of memory CD4+ T cells sorted from blood. Subset described: CD45RA-negative fraction. This CDR3 is CASRFGSSYGYTF. In DNA, the CDR3 is TGTGCCAGCAGATTTGGGAGCAGCTATGGCTACACCTTC. Supplemented by reference TRBV5-8 and TRBJ1-2, the full variable domain reads EAGVTQSPTHLIKTRGQQATLRCSPISGHTSVYWYQQALGLGLQFLLWYDEGEERNRGNFPPRFSGRQFPNYSSELNVNALELEDSALYLCASRFGSSYGYTFGSGTRLTVV.